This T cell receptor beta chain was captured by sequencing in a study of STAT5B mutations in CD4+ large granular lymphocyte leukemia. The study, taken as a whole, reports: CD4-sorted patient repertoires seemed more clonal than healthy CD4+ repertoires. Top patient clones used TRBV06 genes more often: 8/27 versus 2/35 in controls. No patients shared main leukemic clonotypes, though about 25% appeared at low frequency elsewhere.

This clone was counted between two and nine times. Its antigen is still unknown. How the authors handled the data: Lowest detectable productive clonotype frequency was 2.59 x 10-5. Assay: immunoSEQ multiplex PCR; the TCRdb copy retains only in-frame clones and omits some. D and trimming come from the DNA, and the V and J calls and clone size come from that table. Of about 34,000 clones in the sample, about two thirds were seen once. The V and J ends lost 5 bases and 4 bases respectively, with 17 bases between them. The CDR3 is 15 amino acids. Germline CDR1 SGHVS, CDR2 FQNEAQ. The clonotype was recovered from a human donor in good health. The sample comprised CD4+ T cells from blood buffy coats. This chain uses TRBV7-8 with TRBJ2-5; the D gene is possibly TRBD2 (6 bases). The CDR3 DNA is TGTGCCAGCAGCGCCGGGGGACCGACGAGAGAGACCCAGTACTTC. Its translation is CASSAGGPTRETQYF.